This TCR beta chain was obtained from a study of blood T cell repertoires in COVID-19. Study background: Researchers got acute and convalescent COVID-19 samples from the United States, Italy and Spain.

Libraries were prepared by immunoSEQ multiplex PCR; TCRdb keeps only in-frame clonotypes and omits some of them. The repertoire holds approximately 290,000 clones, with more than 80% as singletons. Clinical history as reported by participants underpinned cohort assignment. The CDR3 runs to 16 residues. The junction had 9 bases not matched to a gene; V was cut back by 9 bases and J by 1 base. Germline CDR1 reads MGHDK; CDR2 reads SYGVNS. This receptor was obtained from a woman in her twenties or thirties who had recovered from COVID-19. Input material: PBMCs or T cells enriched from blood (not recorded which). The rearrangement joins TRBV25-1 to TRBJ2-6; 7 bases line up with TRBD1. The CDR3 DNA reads TGTGCCAGTAGGGGGACAGCGAGATCTGGGGCCAACGTCCTGACTTTC. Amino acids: CASRGTARSGANVLTF.